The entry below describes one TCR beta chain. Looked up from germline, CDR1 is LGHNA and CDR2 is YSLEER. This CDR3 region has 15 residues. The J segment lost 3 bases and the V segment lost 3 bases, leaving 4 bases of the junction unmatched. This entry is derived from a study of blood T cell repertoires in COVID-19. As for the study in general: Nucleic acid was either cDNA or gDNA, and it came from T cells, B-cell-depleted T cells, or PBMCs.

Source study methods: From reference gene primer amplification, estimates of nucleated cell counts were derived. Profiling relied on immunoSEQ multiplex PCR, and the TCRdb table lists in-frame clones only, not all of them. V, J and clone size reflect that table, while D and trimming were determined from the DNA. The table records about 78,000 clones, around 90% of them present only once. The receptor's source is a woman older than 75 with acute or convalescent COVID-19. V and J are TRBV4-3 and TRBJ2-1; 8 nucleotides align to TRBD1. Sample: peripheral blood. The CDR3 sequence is CASSHGQGGYNEQFF. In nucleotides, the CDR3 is TGCGCCAGCAGCCACGGACAGGGAGGCTACAATGAGCAGTTCTTC.